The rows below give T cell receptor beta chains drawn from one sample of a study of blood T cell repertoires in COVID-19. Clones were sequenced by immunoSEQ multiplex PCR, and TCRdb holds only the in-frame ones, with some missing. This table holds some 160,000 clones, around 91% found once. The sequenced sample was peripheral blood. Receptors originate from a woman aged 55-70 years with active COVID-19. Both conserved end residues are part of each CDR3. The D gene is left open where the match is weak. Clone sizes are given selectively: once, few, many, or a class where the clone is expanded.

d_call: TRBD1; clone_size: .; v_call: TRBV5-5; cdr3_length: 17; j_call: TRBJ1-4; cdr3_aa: CASSFTGGGATNEKLFF; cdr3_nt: TGTGCCAGCAGCTTCACAGGGGGTGGGGCAACTAATGAAAAACTGTTTTTT
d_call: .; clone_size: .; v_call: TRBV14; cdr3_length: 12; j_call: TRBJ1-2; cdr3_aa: CASSQVGVGYTF; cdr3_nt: TGTGCCAGCAGCCAAGTCGGGGTCGGCTACACCTTC
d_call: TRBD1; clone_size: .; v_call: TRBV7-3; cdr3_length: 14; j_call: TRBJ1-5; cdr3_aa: CASSLDRNNQPQHF; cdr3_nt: TGTGCCAGCAGCTTGGACAGGAACAATCAGCCCCAGCATTTT
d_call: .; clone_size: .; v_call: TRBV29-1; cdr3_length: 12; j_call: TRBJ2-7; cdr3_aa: CSVEDVWREQYF; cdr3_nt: TGCAGCGTTGAGGATGTATGGAGGGAGCAGTACTTC
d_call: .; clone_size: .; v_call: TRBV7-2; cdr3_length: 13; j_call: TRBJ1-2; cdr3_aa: CASRSTANYGYTF; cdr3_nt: TGTGCCAGCCGGTCGACAGCTAACTATGGCTACACCTTC
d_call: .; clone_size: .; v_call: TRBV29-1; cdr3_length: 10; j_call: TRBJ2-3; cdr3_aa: CSAGTDTQYF; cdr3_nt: TGCAGCGCCGGCACAGATACGCAGTATTTT
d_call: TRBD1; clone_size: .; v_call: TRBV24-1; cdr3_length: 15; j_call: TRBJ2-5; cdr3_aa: CATSDTGTGVETQYF; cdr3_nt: TGTGCCACCAGTGACACCGGGACAGGGGTAGAGACCCAGTACTTC
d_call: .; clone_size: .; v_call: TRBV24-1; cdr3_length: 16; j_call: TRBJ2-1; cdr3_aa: CATSDLDSNSYNEQFF; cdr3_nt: TGTGCCACCAGTGATTTAGACAGTAACTCCTACAATGAGCAGTTCTTC
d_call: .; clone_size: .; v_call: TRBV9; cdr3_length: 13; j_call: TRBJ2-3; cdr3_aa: CASSALSTDTQYF; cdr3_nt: TGTGCCAGCAGCGCCCTGAGCACAGATACGCAGTATTTT
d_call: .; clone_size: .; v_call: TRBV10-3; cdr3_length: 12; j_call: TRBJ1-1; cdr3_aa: CAISKNAVGAFF; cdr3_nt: TGTGCCATCAGTAAAAATGCGGTCGGAGCTTTCTTT
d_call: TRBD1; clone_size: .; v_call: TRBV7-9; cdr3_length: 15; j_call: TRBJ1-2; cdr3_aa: CASSSFRQGINGYTF; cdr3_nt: TGTGCCAGCAGCTCATTCCGACAGGGTATCAATGGCTACACCTTC
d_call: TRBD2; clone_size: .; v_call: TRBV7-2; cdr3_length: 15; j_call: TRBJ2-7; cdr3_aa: CASSQFSGRAYEQYF; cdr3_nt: TGTGCCAGCAGCCAGTTTAGCGGGAGGGCGTACGAGCAGTACTTC
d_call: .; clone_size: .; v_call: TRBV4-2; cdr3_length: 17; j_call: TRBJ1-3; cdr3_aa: CASSQDRRVVLENTIYF; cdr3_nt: TGTGCCAGCAGCCAAGATCGCAGGGTAGTATTAGAAAACACCATATATTTT
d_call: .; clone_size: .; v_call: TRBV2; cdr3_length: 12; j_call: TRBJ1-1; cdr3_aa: CASTDRNTEAFF; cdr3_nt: TGTGCCAGCACGGACAGAAACACTGAAGCTTTCTTT
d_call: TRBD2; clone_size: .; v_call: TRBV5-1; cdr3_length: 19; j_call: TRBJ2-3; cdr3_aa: CASSHRPASGSSSTDTQYF; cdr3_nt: TGCGCCAGCAGCCACCGACCGGCTAGCGGGAGCTCTAGCACAGATACGCAGTATTTT
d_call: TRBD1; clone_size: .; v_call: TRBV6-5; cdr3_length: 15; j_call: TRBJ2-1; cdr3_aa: CASSTGTGTYNEQFF; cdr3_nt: TGTGCCAGCAGTACCGGGACAGGGACCTACAATGAGCAGTTCTTC
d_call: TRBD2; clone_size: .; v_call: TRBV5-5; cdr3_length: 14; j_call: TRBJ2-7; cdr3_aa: CASSFSGSNYEQYF; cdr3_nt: TGTGCCAGCAGCTTTAGCGGGAGTAACTACGAGCAGTACTTC
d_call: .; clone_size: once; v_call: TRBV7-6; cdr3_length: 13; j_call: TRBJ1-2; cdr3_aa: CASSQDLRGGYTF; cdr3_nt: TGTGCCAGCAGCCAAGACTTAAGAGGGGGCTACACCTTC
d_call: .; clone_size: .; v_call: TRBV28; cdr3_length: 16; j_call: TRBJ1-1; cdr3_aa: CASSLGGAGRYTEAFF; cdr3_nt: TGTGCCAGCAGTTTGGGGGGAGCTGGGAGGTACACTGAAGCTTTCTTT
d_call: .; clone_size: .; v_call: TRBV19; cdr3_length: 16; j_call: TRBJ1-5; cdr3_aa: CASTKYSGGGNQPQHF; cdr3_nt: TGTGCCAGTACGAAGTATAGCGGCGGCGGCAATCAGCCCCAGCATTTT
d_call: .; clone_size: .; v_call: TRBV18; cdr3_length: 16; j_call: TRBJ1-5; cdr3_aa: CASSMGARGLSQPQHF; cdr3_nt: TGTGCCAGCTCAATGGGGGCCAGGGGCCTTAGTCAGCCCCAGCATTTT
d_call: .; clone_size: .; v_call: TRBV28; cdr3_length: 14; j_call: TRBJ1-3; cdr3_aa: CASSLTTGGNTIYF; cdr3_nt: TGTGCCAGCAGTTTGACGACAGGCGGAAACACCATATATTTT
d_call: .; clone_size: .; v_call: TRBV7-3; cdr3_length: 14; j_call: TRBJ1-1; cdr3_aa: CASSLTPGLVKAFF; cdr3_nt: TGTGCCAGCAGCTTAACCCCCGGGTTAGTGAAAGCTTTCTTT
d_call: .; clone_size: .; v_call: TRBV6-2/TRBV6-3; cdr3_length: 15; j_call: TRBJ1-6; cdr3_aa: CASSYEGTTNSPLHF; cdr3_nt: TGTGCCAGCAGTTACGAGGGTACTACCAATTCACCCCTCCACTTT
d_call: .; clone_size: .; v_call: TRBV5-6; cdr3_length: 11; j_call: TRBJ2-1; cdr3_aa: CASSPGTKEFF; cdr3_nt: TGTGCCAGCAGCCCCGGGACAAAGGAGTTCTTC
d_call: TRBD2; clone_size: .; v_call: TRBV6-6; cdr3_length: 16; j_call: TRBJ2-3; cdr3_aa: CASSPVLAVITDTQYF; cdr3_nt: TGTGCCAGCAGTCCCGTTCTAGCGGTTATAACAGATACGCAGTATTTT
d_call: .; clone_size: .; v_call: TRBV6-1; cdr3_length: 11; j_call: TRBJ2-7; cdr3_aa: CASSDGLAQYF; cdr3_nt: TGTGCCAGCAGTGATGGTCTAGCCCAGTACTTC
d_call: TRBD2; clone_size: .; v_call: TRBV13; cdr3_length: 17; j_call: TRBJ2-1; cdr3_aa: CASSLTAGGSSYNEQFF; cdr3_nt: TGTGCCAGCAGCTTAACGGCCGGCGGGAGCTCCTACAATGAGCAGTTCTTC
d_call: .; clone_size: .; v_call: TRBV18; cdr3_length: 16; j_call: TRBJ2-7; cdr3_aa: CASSLLSGQGSHEQYF; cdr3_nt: TGTGCCAGCTCACTCCTTAGCGGCCAAGGGAGCCACGAGCAGTACTTC